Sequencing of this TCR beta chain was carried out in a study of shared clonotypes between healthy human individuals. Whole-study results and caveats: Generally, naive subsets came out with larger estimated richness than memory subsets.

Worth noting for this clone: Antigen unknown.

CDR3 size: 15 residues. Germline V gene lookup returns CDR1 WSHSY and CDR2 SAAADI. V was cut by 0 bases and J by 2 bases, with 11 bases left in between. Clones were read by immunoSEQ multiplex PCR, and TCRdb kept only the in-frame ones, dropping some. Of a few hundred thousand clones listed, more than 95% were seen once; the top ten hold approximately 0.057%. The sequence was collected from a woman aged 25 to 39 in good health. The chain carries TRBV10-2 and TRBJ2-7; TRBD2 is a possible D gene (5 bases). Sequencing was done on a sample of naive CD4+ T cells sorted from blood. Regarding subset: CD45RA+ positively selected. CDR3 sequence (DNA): TGCGCCAGCAGTGAGTCTTGGCGGGCGGCCTACGAGCAGTACTTC. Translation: CASSESWRAAYEQYF.